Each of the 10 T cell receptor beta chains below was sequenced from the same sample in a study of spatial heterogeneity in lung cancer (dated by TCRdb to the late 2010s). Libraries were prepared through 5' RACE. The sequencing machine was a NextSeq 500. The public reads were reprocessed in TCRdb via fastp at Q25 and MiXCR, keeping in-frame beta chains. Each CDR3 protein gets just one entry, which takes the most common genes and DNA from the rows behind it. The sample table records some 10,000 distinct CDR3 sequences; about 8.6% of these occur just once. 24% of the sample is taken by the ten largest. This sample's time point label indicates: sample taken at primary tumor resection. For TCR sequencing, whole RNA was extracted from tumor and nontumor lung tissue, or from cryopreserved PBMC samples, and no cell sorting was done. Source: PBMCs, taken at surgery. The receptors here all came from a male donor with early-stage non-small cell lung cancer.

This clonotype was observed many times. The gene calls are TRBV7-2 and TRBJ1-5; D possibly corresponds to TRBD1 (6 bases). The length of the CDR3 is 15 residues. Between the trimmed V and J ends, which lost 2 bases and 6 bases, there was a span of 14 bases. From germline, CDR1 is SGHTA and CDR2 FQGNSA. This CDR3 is CASSLIAGVGQPQHF. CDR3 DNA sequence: TGTGCCAGCAGCTTAATAGCAGGGGTGGGTCAGCCCCAGCATTTT.

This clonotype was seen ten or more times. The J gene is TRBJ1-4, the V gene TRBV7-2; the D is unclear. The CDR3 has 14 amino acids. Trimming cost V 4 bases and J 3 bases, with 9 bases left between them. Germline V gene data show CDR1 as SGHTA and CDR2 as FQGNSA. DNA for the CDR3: TGTGCCAGCAGCTCGGGGTGGGCTAATGAAAAACTGTTTTTT. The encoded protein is CASSSGWANEKLFF.

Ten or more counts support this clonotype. CDR3 amino acids: CSALSGGNDEQFF. DNA for the CDR3: TGCAGTGCTCTTAGCGGGGGGAATGATGAGCAGTTCTTC. The rearrangement uses TRBV20-1 and TRBJ2-1; 10 nucleotides match TRBD2. CDR3 length: 13 amino acids. Per germline, CDR1 DFQATT and CDR2 SNEGSKA (reference sequence). J lost 8 bases, V lost 5 bases, and 6 bases had no gene match.

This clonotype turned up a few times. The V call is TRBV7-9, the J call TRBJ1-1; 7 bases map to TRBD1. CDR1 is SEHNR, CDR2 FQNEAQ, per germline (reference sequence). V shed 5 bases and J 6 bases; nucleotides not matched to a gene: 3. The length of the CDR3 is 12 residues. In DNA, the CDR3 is TGTGCCAGCAGCCCAGGGACAGCTGAAGCTTTCTTT. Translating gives CASSPGTAEAFF.

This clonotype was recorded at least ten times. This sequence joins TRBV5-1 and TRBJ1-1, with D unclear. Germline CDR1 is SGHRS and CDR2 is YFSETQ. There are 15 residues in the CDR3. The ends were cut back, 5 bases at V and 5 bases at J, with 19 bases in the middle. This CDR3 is CASRAWPRNLTEAFF. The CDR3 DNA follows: TGCGCCAGCAGAGCTTGGCCAAGGAATCTGACTGAAGCTTTCTTT.

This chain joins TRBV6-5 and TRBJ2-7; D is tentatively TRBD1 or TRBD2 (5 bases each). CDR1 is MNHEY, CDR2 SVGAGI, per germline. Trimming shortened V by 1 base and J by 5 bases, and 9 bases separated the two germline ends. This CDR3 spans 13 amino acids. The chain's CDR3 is CASSYYGTDEQYF. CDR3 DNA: TGTGCCAGCAGTTACTACGGGACGGACGAGCAGTACTTC.

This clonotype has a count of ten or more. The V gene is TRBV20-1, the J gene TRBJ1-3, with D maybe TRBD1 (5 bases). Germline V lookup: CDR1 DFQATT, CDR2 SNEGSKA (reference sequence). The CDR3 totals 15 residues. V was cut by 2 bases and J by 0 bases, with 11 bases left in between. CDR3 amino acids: CSARPRRGSGNTIYF. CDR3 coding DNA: TGCAGTGCTAGACCCCGGAGGGGCTCTGGAAACACCATATATTTT.

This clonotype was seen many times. CDR3 sequence (DNA): TGTGCCAGCAGCCAAGAGCTCCAGTTCCCATACAATGAGCAGTTCTTC. Amino acids: CASSQELQFPYNEQFF. This rearrangement joins TRBV3-1 to TRBJ2-1; no clear D. The CDR3 covers 16 residues. Germline V gives CDR1 LGHDT, CDR2 YNNKEL (reference sequence). V was trimmed by 0 bases and J by 4 bases, leaving 13 bases between them.

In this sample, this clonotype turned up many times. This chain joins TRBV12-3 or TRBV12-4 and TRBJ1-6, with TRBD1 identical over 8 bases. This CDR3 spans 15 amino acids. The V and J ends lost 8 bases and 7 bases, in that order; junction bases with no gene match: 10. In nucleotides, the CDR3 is TGTGCCAGCGCCAGGGGGCGGGCGAGAAATTCACCCCTCCACTTT. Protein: CASARGRARNSPLHF.

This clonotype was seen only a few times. This CDR3 reads CASSLDSTGGDGYTF. The CDR3 DNA sequence: TGTGCCAGCAGCTTAGATTCCACAGGGGGCGATGGCTACACCTTC. This chain uses TRBV7-2 with TRBJ1-2; 9 positions match TRBD1. This CDR3 comprises 15 residues. Per germline, CDR1 SGHTA and CDR2 FQGNSA. V dropped 1 base and J dropped 6; count of bases not matched to a gene: 6.